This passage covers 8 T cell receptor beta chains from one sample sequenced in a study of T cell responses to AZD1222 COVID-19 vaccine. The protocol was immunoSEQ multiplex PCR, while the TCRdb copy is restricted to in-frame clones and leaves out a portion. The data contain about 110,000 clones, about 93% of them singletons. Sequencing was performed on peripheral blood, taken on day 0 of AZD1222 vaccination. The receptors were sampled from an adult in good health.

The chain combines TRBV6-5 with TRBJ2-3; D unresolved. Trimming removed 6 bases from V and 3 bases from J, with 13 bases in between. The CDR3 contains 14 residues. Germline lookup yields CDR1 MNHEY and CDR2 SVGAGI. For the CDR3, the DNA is TGTGCCAGCAGGCCCAACATGATAACAGATACGCAGTATTTT. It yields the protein CASRPNMITDTQYF.

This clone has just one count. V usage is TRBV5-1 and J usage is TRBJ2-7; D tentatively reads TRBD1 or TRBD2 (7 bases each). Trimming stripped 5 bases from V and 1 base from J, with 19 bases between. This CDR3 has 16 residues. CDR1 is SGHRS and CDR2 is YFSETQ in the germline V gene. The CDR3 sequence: CASSLQNRGGSYEQYF. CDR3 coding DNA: TGCGCCAGCAGTTTGCAAAACAGGGGAGGGTCCTACGAGCAGTACTTC.

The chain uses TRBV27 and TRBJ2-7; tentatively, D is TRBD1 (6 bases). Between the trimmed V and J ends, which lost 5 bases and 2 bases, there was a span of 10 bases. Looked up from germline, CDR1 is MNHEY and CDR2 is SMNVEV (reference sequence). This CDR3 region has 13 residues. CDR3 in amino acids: CASSMDSTYEQYF. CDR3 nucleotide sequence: TGTGCCAGCAGTATGGACAGTACCTACGAGCAGTACTTC.

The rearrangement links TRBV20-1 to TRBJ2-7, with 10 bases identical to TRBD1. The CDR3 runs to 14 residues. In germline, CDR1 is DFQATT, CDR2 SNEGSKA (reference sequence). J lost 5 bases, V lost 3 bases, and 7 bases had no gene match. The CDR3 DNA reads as TGCAGTGCTAGTTCGGGACAGGGGTCAAACGAGCAGTACTTC. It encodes CSASSGQGSNEQYF.

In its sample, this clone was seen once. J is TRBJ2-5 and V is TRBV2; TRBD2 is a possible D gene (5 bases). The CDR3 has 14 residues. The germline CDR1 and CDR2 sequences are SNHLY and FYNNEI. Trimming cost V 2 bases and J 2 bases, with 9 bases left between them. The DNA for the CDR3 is TGTGCCAGCAGTGAAAAGAGGGTTCAAGAGACCCAGTACTTC. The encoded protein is CASSEKRVQETQYF.

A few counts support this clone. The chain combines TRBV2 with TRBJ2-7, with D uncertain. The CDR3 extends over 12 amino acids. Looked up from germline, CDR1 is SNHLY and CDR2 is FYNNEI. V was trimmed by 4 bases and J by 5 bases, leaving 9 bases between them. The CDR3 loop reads CASSVPLNEQYF. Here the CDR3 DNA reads TGTGCCAGCAGTGTCCCCCTCAACGAGCAGTACTTC.

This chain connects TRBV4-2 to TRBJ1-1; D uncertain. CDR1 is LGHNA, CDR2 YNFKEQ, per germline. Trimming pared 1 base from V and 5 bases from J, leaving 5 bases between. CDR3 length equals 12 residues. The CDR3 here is CASSQVGTEAFF. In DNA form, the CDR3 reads TGTGCCAGCAGCCAAGTCGGGACTGAAGCTTTCTTT.

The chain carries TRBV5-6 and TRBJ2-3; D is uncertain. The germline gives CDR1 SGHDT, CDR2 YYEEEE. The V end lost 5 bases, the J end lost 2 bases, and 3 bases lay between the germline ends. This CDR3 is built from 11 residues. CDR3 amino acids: CASSYTDTQYF. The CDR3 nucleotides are TGTGCCAGCAGTTACACAGATACGCAGTATTTT.